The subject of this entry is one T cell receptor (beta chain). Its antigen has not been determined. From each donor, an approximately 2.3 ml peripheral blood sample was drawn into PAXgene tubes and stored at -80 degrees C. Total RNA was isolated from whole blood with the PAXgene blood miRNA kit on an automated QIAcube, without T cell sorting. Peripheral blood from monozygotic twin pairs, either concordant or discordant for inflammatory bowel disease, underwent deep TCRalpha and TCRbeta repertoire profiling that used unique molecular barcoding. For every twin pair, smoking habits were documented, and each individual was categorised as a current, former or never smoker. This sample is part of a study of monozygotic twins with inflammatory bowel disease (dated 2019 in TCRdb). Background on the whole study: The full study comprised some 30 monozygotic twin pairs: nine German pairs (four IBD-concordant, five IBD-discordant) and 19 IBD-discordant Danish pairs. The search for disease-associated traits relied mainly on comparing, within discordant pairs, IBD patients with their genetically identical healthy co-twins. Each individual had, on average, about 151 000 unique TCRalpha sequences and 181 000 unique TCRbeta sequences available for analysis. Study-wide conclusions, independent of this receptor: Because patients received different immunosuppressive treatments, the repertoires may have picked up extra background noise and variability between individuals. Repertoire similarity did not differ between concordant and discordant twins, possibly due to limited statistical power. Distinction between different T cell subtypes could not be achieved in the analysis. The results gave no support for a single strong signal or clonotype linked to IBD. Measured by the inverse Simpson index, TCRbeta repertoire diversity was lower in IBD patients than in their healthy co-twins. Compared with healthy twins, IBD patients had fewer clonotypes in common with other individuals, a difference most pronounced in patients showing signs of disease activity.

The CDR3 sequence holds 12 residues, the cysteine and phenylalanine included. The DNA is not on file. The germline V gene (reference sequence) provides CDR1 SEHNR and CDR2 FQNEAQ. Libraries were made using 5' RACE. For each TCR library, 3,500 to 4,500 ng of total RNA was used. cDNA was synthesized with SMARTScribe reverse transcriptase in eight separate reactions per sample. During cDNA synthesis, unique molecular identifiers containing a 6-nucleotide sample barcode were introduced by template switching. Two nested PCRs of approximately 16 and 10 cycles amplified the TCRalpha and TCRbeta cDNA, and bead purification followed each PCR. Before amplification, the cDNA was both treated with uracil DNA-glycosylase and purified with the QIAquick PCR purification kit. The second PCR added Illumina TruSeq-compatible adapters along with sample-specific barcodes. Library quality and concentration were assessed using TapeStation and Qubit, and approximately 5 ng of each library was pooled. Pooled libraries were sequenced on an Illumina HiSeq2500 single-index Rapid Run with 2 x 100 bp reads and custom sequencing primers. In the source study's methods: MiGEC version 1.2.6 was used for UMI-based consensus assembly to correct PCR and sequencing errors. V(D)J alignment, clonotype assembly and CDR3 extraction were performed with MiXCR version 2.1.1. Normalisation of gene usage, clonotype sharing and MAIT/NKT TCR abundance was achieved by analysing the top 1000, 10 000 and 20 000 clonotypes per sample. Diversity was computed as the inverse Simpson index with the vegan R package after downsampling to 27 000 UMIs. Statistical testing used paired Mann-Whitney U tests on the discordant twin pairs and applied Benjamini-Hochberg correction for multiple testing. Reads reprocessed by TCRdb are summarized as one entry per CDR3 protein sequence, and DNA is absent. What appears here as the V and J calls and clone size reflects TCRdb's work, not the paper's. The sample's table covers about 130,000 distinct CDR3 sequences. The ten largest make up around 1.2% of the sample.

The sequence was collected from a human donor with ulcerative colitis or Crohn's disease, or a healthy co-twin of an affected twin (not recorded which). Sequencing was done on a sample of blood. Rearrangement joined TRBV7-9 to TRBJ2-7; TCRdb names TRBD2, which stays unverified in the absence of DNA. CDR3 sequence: CASTAGGYEQYF.